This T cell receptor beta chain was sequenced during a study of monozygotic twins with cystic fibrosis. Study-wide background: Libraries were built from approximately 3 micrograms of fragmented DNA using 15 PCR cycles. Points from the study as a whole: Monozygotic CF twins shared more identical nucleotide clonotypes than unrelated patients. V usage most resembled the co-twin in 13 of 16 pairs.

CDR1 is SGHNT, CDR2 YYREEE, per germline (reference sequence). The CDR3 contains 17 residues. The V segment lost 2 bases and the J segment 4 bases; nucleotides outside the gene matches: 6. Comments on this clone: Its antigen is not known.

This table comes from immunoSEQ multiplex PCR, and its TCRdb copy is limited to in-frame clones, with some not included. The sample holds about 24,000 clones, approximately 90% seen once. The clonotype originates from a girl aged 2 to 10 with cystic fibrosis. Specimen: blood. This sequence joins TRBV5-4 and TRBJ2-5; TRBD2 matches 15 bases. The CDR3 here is CASSFRTSGGAGETQYF. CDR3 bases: TGTGCCAGCAGCTTCAGGACTAGCGGGGGGGCTGGAGAGACCCAGTACTTC.